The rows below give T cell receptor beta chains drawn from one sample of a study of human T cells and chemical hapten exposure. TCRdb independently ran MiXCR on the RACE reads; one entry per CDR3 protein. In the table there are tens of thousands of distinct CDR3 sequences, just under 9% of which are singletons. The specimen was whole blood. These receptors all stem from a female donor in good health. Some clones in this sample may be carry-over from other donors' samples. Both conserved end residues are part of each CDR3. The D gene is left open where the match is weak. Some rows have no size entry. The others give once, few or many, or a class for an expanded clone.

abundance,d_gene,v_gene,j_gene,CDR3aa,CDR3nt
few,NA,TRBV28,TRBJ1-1,CASSFLLTQFTEAFF,TGTGCCAGCAGTTTCTTACTAACACAGTTCACTGAAGCTTTCTTT
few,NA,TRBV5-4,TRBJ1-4,CASSLIAVSNEKLFF,TGTGCCAGCAGCTTGATCGCAGTCTCTAATGAAAAACTGTTTTTT
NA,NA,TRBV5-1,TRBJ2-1,CASSPGASASNNEQFF,TGCGCCAGCAGCCCGGGGGCTAGCGCAAGTAACAATGAGCAGTTCTTC
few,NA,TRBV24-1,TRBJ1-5,CATSDADRGQGNQPQHF,TGTGCCACCAGTGATGCGGACAGAGGCCAAGGCAATCAGCCCCAGCATTTT
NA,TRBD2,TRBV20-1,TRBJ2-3,CSACPLADPTDTQYF,TGCAGTGCTTGTCCCCTAGCGGACCCCACAGATACGCAGTATTTT
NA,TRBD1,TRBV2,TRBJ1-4,CASSPRAGGREKLFF,TGTGCCAGCAGTCCGAGAGCAGGGGGCAGAGAAAAACTGTTTTTT
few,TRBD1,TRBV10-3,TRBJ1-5,CATKSGTGDSNQPQHF,TGTGCCACAAAATCCGGGACAGGGGATAGCAATCAGCCCCAGCATTTT
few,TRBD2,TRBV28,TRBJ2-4,CASSPGSGSVVQYF,TGTGCCAGCAGTCCAGGTAGCGGGAGTGTGGTTCAGTACTTC
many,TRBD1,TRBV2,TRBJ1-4,CATRDRQTNEKLFF,TGTGCCACTAGGGACAGGCAAACTAATGAAAAACTGTTTTTT
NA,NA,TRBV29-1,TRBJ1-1,CSVGLGQENTEAFF,TGCAGCGTTGGGTTGGGACAAGAGAACACTGAAGCTTTCTTT
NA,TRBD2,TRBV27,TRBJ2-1,CATSRGVSYNEQFF,TGTGCCACCAGCCGGGGGGTTTCCTACAATGAGCAGTTCTTC
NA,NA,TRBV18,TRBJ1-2,CASSQDRSGYTF,TGTGCCAGCTCACAAGACAGGTCGGGCTACACCTTC
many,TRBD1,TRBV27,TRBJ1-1,CASSYRDRRNAFF,TGTGCCAGCAGTTACCGGGACAGGAGAAACGCTTTCTTT
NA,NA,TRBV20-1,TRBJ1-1,CSGTDGMNTEAFF,TGCAGTGGGACGGACGGGATGAACACTGAAGCTTTCTTT
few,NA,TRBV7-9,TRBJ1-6,CASSSNRDNSPLHF,TGTGCCAGCAGCTCCAACAGGGATAATTCACCCCTCCACTTT
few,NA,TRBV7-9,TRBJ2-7,CASSLGVGGHEQYF,TGTGCCAGCAGCTTAGGGGTTGGGGGTCACGAGCAGTACTTC
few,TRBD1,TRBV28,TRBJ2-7,CASTQGAHEQYF,TGTGCCAGCACTCAGGGGGCCCACGAGCAGTACTTC
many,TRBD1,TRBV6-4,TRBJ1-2,CASSDRDSTPYTF,TGTGCCAGCAGTGACCGGGACAGTACCCCCTACACCTTC
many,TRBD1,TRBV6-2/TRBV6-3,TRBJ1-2,CASSDGQALNYGYTF,TGTGCCAGCAGTGACGGACAGGCCCTCAACTATGGCTACACCTTC
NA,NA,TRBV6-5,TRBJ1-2,CASSYLGSYGYTF,TGTGCCAGCAGTTACTTAGGGTCCTATGGCTACACCTTC